The present T cell receptor (beta chain) was sequenced within a study of OX40 agonist ivuxolimab in advanced cancers. For context, the study as a whole: The costimulatory receptor OX40 (CD134) was targeted by ivuxolimab, a fully human IgG2 agonistic monoclonal antibody. Intravenous ivuxolimab was administered to patients every 2 weeks at six dose levels: 0.01, 0.1, 0.3, 1.5, 3 and 10 mg/kg. Of the roughly 52 dose-escalation patients, hepatocellular carcinoma was present in about 20, melanoma in roughly 15, renal cell carcinoma in 9 and head and neck cancer in 9. A male proportion of around 83% and a mean age of approximately 58 years, ranging from 23 to 79, were recorded for the dose-escalation cohort. Patients were allowed to have had prior anti-PD-1, anti-PD-L1 or anti-CTLA-4 therapy, and 40% of the dose-escalation patients had previously received checkpoint inhibitors. Partial responses occurred in three dose-escalation patients, of whom one had hepatocellular carcinoma and two had cutaneous melanoma. The point of sequencing TCRbeta in the periphery was to test whether ivuxolimab changed TCR sequence diversity and drove clonal T-cell expansion. The monotherapy dose-escalation portion (N of about 47 patients) of the phase I ivuxolimab trial is reported in the paper. Results the study describes overall, beyond this receptor: Low levels of normalized T-cell clonal expansion were also seen in some patients who did not respond. Partial responders in the 0.1-3.0 mg/kg groups had among the lowest normalized peripheral clonal expansion, especially among CD8+ T cells. Which antigens the clonally expanded peripheral T cells were specific for was not determined. Clonal expansion of both CD4+ and CD8+ blood T cells was observed from baseline to week 6 at doses 0.1 to 3.0 mg/kg. After ivuxolimab, more expanded clones were found on average in CD8+ T cells than in CD4+ T cells.

The CDR3 runs 16 residues from the cysteine to the phenylalanine. This entry keeps only the CDR3 DNA: 48 bases, framed from base 1. The germline V gene sets CDR1 to SGHTA and CDR2 to FQGTGA. V trim: 4 bases; J trim: 0 bases; unmatched bases: 6. Patients with autoimmune disease history or receiving systemic immunosuppression were excluded from the trial. Peripheral blood for TCR sequencing was collected from all dose cohorts at baseline, on cycle 4 day 1, and on cycle 7 day 1. The samples were drawn from a first-in-human, open-label, multicenter phase I dose-escalation trial of ivuxolimab. Adults with locally advanced or metastatic melanoma, renal cell, hepatocellular, or head and neck squamous cell carcinoma were enrolled in the trial. Before TCR sequencing, CD4+ T cells and CD8+ T cells were sorted from peripheral blood as separate populations. Genomic DNA was isolated from the sorted cells so that the TCRbeta CDR3 region could be sequenced. The immunoSEQ Assay was used to sequence the TCRbeta CDR3 regions. Held by TCRdb, this immuneACCESS table contains in-frame sequences only and omits some clones. Under half of the omission traces to an unresolved V gene where checked; the cause of the rest is unknown. The sample records approximately 77,000 clones, under 90% of which are singletons. The ten largest clonotypes hold just under 7% of the sample.

To note about this clone: The antigen it binds to is not known. Base qualities are not recorded, but no much larger clone differs from it by a single base.

The sequence was obtained from an adult with an advanced solid tumor such as melanoma, head and neck, liver or kidney cancer. The sample consisted of CD4+ or CD8+ T cells sorted from blood, taken in a trial of the OX40 agonist ivuxolimab. The rearrangement combines TRBV7-3 with TRBJ2-3; the junction holds 8 bases that match TRBD2. The CDR3 corresponds to CASSWAGGGSTDTQYF. The DNA sequence follows: TGTGCCAGCAGCTGGGCGGGAGGCGGTAGCACAGATACGCAGTATTTT.